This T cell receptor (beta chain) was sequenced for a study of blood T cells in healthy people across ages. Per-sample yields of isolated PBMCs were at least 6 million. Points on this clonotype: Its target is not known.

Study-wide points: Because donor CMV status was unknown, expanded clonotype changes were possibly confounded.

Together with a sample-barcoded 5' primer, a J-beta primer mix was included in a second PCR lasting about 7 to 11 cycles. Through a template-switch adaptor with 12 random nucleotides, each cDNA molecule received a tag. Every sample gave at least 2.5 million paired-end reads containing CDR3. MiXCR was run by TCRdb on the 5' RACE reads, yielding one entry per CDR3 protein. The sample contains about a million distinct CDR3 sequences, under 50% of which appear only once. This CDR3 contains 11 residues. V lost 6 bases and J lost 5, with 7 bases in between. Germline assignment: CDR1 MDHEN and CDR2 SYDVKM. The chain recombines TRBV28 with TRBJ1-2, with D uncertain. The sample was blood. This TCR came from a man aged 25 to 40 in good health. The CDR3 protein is CASSRVYGYTF. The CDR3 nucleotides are TGTGCCAGCAGCCGAGTATATGGCTACACCTTC.